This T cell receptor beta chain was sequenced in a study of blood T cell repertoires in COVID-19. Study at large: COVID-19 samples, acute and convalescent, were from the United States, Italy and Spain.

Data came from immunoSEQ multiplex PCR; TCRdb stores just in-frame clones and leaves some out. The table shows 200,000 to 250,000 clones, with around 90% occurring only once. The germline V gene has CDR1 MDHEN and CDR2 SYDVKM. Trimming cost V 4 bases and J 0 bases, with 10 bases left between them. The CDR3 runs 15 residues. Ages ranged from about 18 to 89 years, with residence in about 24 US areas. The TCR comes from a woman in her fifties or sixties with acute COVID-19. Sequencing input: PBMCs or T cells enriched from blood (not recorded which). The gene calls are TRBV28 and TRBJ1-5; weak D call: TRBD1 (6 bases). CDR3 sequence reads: CASSWTEHSNQPQHF. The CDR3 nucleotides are TGTGCCAGCAGTTGGACAGAACATAGCAATCAGCCCCAGCATTTT. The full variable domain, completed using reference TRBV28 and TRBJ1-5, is DVKVTQSSRYLVKRTGEKVFLECVQDMDHENMFWYRQDPGLGLRLIYFSYDVKMKEKGDIPEGYSVSREKKERFSLILESASTNQTSMYLCASSWTEHSNQPQHFGDGTRLSIL.